This TCR beta chain was obtained from a study of blood T cell repertoires in COVID-19. The assay was immunoSEQ multiplex PCR, and TCRdb's table has in-frame clones only and misses some. The sample consists of 250,000 to 300,000 clones, 70% to 90% of them appearing once. Germline CDR1 is MGHRA and CDR2 is YSYEKL. The CDR3 has 16 residues. Trimming removed 1 base from V and 6 bases from J, with 15 bases in between. The source material was peripheral blood. The chain links TRBV4-1 to TRBJ2-2; a weak D match, TRBD2 (6 bases). The receptor was derived from a man in his 60s who had recovered from COVID-19. As DNA, the CDR3 is TGCGCCAGCAGCCAAGGTGGCGGGATTGGTGCCGGGGAGCTGTTTTTT. Amino acids: CASSQGGGIGAGELFF.